Presented here are 20 T cell receptor beta chains from one specimen sequenced in a study of cytomegalovirus exposure and HLA in healthy donors. Generated by immunoSEQ multiplex PCR, the TCRdb table keeps only in-frame clones and is missing some. Among about 300,000 clones listed, roughly 90% were seen once. Input material: PBMCs. These receptors all stem from a young woman in good health and CMV-seronegative.

V usage is TRBV6-1 and J usage is TRBJ2-3, with D perhaps matching TRBD2 (7 bases). This CDR3 contains 15 residues. V was shortened by 6 bases and J by 7 bases, with 20 bases between the two germline ends. Germline values: CDR1 MNHNS, CDR2 SASEGT. The CDR3, as DNA: TGTGCCAGCAGCCAGGGGAGGGAATCTTGGAATACGCAGTATTTT. This gives the protein CASSQGRESWNTQYF.

This clone was recorded a few times. This sequence joins TRBV3-2 and TRBJ1-2. TRBV3-2 is assigned pseudogene status. This CDR3 is 9 amino acids long. CDR3 coding DNA: TGTGCCAGCAGCCTAGGCTACACCTTC. This gives the protein CASSLGYTF.

The chain joins TRBV6-6 to TRBJ1-1; 7 bases map to TRBD1. With 2 bases clipped from V and 5 bases from J, the junction kept 11 bases outside the gene matches. The CDR3 extends over 16 amino acids. CDR1 is MNHNY, CDR2 SVGAGI, per germline (reference sequence). The CDR3: CASSYPGDRTSTEAFF. In DNA form, the CDR3 reads TGTGCCAGCAGTTACCCAGGGGACAGAACCTCTACTGAAGCTTTCTTT.

The chain combines TRBV6-5 with TRBJ2-5; D unclear. The CDR3 extends over 11 amino acids. Trimming took off 6 bases at V and 4 bases at J, with 6 bases between the two ends. Germline V gene lookup returns CDR1 MNHEY and CDR2 SVGAGI. The CDR3 bases are TGTGCCAGCAGCTACCTAGAGACCCAGTACTTC. Translated: CASSYLETQYF.

The chain links TRBV11-3 to TRBJ2-2; 9 bases map to TRBD2. The V segment lost 0 bases and the J segment 6 bases; nucleotides outside the gene matches: 8. This CDR3 is built from 17 residues. CDR1 SGHNT and CDR2 YENEEA come from the germline V gene. CDR3 residues: CASSLEPSGALAGELFF. The CDR3 DNA reads as TGTGCCAGCAGCTTAGAGCCTAGCGGGGCGTTGGCCGGGGAGCTGTTTTTT. The entire variable domain, with the rest obtained from reference TRBV11-3 and TRBJ2-2, is as follows: EAGVVQSPRYKIIEKKQPVAFWCNPISGHNTLYWYLQNLGQGPELLIRYENEEAVDDSQLPKDRFSAERLKGVDSTLKIQPAELGDSAVYLCASSLEPSGALAGELFFGEGSRLTVL.

This chain joins TRBV5-4 and TRBJ1-5; the match to TRBD1 covers 8 bases. The CDR3 extends over 15 amino acids. The V gene's germline CDR1 is SGHNT and CDR2 YYREEE (reference sequence). Trimming cost V 1 base and J 2 bases; bases outside gene matches: 2. CDR3 bases: TGTGCCAGCAGCTTGCAGGGGGCAGGCAATCAGCCCCAGCATTTT. Translation: CASSLQGAGNQPQHF.

The rearrangement uses TRBV11-2 and TRBJ2-7, with D uncertain. This CDR3 region has 14 residues. Germline V lookup: CDR1 SGHAT, CDR2 FQNNGV. The V gene lost 0 bases and the J gene lost 5 bases, with 11 bases spanning the gap. This chain's CDR3 is CASSLEALPHEQYF. In DNA, the CDR3 is TGTGCCAGCAGCTTAGAAGCTCTTCCCCACGAGCAGTACTTC.

This chain joins TRBV28 and TRBJ2-7; D possibly corresponds to TRBD2 (7 bases). From germline, CDR1 is MDHEN and CDR2 SYDVKM. CDR3 length equals 15 residues. The V and J ends lost 6 bases and 2 bases respectively, with 17 bases between them. The CDR3 DNA is TGTGCCAGCAGCCTGTCTCCGCGGGGGCCCTACGAGCAGTACTTC. Its translation: CASSLSPRGPYEQYF.

This chain connects TRBV19 to TRBJ1-4; TRBD1 matches at 8 bases. V lost 8 bases to trimming and J lost 8 bases; unmatched junction nucleotides: 7. In germline, CDR1 is LNHDA, CDR2 SQIVND (reference sequence). The CDR3 covers 13 residues. The CDR3 sequence: CASRDRPGEKLFF. CDR3 DNA sequence: TGTGCCAGTCGGGACAGGCCGGGCGAAAAACTGTTTTTT.

This clone was seen only once. This chain connects TRBV18 to TRBJ2-3; D may be TRBD2 (5 bases). From germline, CDR1 is KGHSH and CDR2 LQKENI. V was trimmed by 0 bases and J by 2 bases, leaving 9 bases between them. The CDR3 runs 15 residues. The CDR3 spells CASSPPGRSTDTQYF. Written as DNA, the CDR3 is TGTGCCAGCTCACCACCGGGGAGATCCACAGATACGCAGTATTTT.

The sample holds one count of this clone. V gene TRBV4-3 combines with J gene TRBJ2-3, with D possibly TRBD1 on 5 matching bases. The germline V and J ends were trimmed by 3 bases and 1 base, with 5 bases remaining between them. The germline V gene has CDR1 LGHNA and CDR2 YSLEER. The CDR3 is 13 residues long. The CDR3 DNA follows: TGCGCCAGCAGCCAGACAGGCACAGATACGCAGTATTTT. This encodes CASSQTGTDTQYF.

The J gene is TRBJ1-1, the V gene TRBV6-5; D may be TRBD1 (5 bases). The V and J ends lost 6 bases and 4 bases respectively, with 18 bases between them. CDR1 is MNHEY, CDR2 SVGAGI, per germline. The CDR3 extends over 15 amino acids. In DNA form, the CDR3 reads TGTGCCAGCAGGACCCGACAGCCGGTGGGCACTGAAGCTTTCTTT. It translates to CASRTRQPVGTEAFF.

The V gene is TRBV27, the J gene TRBJ2-5, with D perhaps TRBD2 (5 bases). V was trimmed by 5 bases and J by 5 bases, leaving 24 bases between them. Germline lookup yields CDR1 MNHEY and CDR2 SMNVEV (reference sequence). The CDR3 is 17 amino acids. CDR3 DNA sequence: TGTGCCAGCAGTCTAATCCGGACTGGAAGTGAAATTGAGACCCAGTACTTC. As protein: CASSLIRTGSEIETQYF.

The chain uses TRBV9 and TRBJ1-2, with 8 bases matching TRBD1. The CDR3 contains 14 residues. Germline lookup yields CDR1 SGDLS and CDR2 YYNGEE. V dropped 3 bases and J dropped 6; count of bases not matched to a gene: 7. This CDR3 reads CASSGAGGFDGYTF. CDR3 bases: TGTGCCAGCAGCGGGGCAGGGGGCTTCGATGGCTACACCTTC.

The chain employs TRBV28 and TRBJ2-5; D perhaps matches TRBD1 (6 bases). The CDR3 spans 12 residues. Trimming removed 8 bases from V and 4 bases from J, with 11 bases in between. Germline values: CDR1 MDHEN, CDR2 SYDVKM. The chain's CDR3 is CASGGLRETQYF. The CDR3 region has the DNA TGTGCCAGCGGGGGCCTGCGAGAGACCCAGTACTTC.

The V call is TRBV7-3, the J call TRBJ2-1; 8 bases align to TRBD1. Germline CDR1 is SGHTA and CDR2 is FQGTGA. J lost 5 bases, V lost 1 base, and 10 bases had no gene match. CDR3 size: 17 residues. For the CDR3, the DNA is TGTGCCAGCAGCTTAAGTACGACGGACAGGGTAAACAATGAGCAGTTCTTC. Translating it yields CASSLSTTDRVNNEQFF.

To note about this clone: At the DNA level, this CDR3 is encoded by other sequences in the same sample as well. The V gene is TRBV10-3, the J gene TRBJ2-2, with 9 bases matching TRBD1. The CDR3 is made up of 15 amino acids. V was pared by 8 bases and J by 1 base, with 5 bases of the junction left unmatched. Germline CDR1 is ENHRY and CDR2 is SYGVKD. As DNA, the CDR3 is TGTGCCATCTCACCGGGACAGGGGAACACCGGGGAGCTGTTTTTT. Protein sequence: CAISPGQGNTGELFF.

The chain links TRBV5-6 to TRBJ1-2, with no clear D. Germline V lookup: CDR1 SGHDT, CDR2 YYEEEE. The CDR3 totals 13 residues. Trimming removed 0 bases from V and 8 bases from J, with 11 bases in between. CDR3 DNA: TGTGCCAGCAGCTTGGATGCCCCGGGAGGCTACACCTTC. Encoded protein: CASSLDAPGGYTF.

This chain uses TRBV10-3 with TRBJ2-2, with D maybe TRBD1 (8 bases). Germline loops: CDR1 ENHRY, CDR2 SYGVKD. V gave up 2 bases and J gave up 0 bases, with 16 bases separating them. The CDR3 length is 18 residues. The CDR3 loop is CAISEPGGQGANTGELFF. CDR3 sequence (DNA): TGTGCCATCAGTGAGCCGGGAGGACAGGGCGCGAACACCGGGGAGCTGTTTTTT.

Here the CDR3 reads CASNSHRGNNQPQHF. The DNA for the CDR3 is TGTGCCAGCAATAGTCACAGGGGGAACAATCAGCCCCAGCATTTT. The chain has TRBV2 and TRBJ1-5; TRBD1 agrees at 8 bases. CDR3 length equals 15 residues. Germline V CDR1 and CDR2: SNHLY, FYNNEI. The J segment lost 3 bases and the V segment lost 7 bases, leaving 8 bases of the junction unmatched. Filled out from reference TRBV2 and TRBJ1-5, the complete variable domain reads EPEVTQTPSHQVTQMGQEVILRCVPISNHLYFYWYRQILGQKVEFLVSFYNNEISEKSEIFDDQFSVERPDGSNFTLKIRSTKLEDSAMYFCASNSHRGNNQPQHFGDGTRLSIL.